This TCR beta chain is drawn from a study of blood T cell repertoires in COVID-19. Background on the study: The United States, Italy and Spain supplied acute and convalescent COVID-19 samples.

This table comes from immunoSEQ multiplex PCR, and its TCRdb copy is limited to in-frame clones, with some not included. Of approximately 110,000 clones listed, 85% are singletons. The sequenced material came from peripheral blood. This TCR derives from a human donor in a cohort sampled during active COVID-19.

CDR3 nucleotides: TGTGCCAGCAGTGGGTCTAGCGGGGGCACAGATACGCAGTATTTT. Its protein is CASSGSSGGTDTQYF. The rearrangement joins TRBV2 to TRBJ2-3, with 9 bases that match TRBD2. The germline CDR1 and CDR2 sequences are SNHLY and FYNNEI. The CDR3 length is 15 residues. J was trimmed by 1 base and V by 4 bases; bases with no gene match: 3.